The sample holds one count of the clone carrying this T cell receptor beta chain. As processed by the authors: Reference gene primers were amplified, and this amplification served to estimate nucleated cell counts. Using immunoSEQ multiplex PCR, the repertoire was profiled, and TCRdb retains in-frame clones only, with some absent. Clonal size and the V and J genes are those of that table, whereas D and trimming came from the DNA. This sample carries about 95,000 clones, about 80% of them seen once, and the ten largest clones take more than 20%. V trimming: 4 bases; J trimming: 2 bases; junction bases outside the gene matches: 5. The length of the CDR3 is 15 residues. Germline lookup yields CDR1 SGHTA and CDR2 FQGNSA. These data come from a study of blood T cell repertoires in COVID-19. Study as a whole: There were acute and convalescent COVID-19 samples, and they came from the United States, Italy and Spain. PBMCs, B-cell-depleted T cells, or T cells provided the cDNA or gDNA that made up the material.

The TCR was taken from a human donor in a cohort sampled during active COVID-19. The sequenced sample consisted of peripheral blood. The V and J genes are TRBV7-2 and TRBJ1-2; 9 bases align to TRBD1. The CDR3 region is CASSSTGGANYGYTF. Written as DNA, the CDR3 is TGTGCCAGCAGCTCTACAGGGGGCGCAAACTATGGCTACACCTTC.